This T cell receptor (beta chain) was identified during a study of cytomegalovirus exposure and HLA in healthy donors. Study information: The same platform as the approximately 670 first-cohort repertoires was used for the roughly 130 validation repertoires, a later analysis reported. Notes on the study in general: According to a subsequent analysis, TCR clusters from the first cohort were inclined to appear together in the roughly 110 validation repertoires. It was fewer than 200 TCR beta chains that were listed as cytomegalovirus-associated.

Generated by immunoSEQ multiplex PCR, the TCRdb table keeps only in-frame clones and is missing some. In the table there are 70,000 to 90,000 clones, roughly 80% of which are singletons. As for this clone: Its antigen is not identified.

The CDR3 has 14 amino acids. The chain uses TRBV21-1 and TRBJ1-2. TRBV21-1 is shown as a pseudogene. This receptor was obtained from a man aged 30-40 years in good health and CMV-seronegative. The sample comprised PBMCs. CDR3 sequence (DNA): TGTGCCAGCAGCAGCGGAAAGACTAACTATGGCTACACCTTC. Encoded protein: CASSSGKTNYGYTF.